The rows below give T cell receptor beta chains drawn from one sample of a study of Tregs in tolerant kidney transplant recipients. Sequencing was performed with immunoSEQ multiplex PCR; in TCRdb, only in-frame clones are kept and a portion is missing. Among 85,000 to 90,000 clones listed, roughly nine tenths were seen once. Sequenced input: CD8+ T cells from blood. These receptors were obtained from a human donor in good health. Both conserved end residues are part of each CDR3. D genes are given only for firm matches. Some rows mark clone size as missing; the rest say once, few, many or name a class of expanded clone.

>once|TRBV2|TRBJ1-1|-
TGTGCCACCACCCTGCCCACTGAAGCTTTCTTT
CATTLPTEAFF
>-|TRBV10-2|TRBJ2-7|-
TGCGCCTCCCTCGGAGGGACGTACGAGCAGTACTTC
CASLGGTYEQYF
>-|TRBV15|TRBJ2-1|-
TGTGCCACCACAGTACTTGAGGTAGGGAGGTACAATGAGCAGTTCTTC
CATTVLEVGRYNEQFF
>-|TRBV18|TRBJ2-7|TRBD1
TGTGCCAGCTCACCACCGGAGGGACAGGATCTCTTCGGTCAGTACTTC
CASSPPEGQDLFGQYF
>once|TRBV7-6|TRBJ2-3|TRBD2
TGTGCCAGCAGCTTAGCGTTAGCGGGGGGGCATTATACGCAGTATTTT
CASSLALAGGHYTQYF
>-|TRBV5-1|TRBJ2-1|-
TGCGCCAGCAGCCATCCCACACAGAACCTCTACAATGAGCAGTTCTTC
CASSHPTQNLYNEQFF
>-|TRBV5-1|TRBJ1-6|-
TGCGCCAGCAGCCCCAAGTACTCCGGGGACAATTCACCCCTCCACTTT
CASSPKYSGDNSPLHF
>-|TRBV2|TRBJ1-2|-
TGTGCCAGCAGTGGTCGGGGCTACACCTTC
CASSGRGYTF
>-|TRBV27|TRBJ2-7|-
TGTGCCAGCAGTTTATCAACGGCTGGCGAGCAGTACTTC
CASSLSTAGEQYF
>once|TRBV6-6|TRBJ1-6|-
TGTGCCAGCAGTACCCGGGACGTAAATAATTCACCCCTCCACTTT
CASSTRDVNNSPLHF
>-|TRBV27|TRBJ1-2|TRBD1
TGTGCCAGCAGTAGACAGGGAATGGGTGGCTACACCTTC
CASSRQGMGGYTF
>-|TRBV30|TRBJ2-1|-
TGTGCCTGGAGTGTACGGGCCGGTCGATCCTACAATGAGCAGTTCTTC
CAWSVRAGRSYNEQFF
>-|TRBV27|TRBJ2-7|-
TGTGCCAGCAGTTTGGTTCGGCACACTAACTACGAGCAGTACTTC
CASSLVRHTNYEQYF
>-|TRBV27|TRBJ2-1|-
TGTGCCAGCAGTTTGGGCAGGGTTCCTGAGCAGTTCTTC
CASSLGRVPEQFF
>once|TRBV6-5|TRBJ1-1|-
TGTGCCAGCAGTTACTCGGGGGGAACTGAAGCTTTCTTT
CASSYSGGTEAFF
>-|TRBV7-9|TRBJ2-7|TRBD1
TGTGCCAGCAGCTTGGACAGGACACCCTACGAGCAGTACTTC
CASSLDRTPYEQYF
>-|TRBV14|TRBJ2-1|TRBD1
TGTGCCAGCAGCGCTACCTTAACGGGACAGGGGTTGGAGGAGCAGTTCTTC
CASSATLTGQGLEEQFF
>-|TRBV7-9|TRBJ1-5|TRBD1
TGTGCCAGCAGTGCGACGGACAGGGGTAGCAATCAGCCCCAGCATTTT
CASSATDRGSNQPQHF
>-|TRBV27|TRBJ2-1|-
TGTGCCAGCAGTTTATTGGGGGAGGTTTACAATGAGCAGTTCTTC
CASSLLGEVYNEQFF
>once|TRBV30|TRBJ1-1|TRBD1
TGTGCCTGGGGGACAGGGCTAAACACTGAAGCTTTCTTT
CAWGTGLNTEAFF
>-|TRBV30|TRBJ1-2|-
TGTGCCTGGAGTGGGCTAGGGTTCTATGGCTACACCTTC
CAWSGLGFYGYTF
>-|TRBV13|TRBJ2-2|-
TGTGCCAGCAGCTTAGAGGGGCTCACCGGGGAGCTGTTTTTT
CASSLEGLTGELFF
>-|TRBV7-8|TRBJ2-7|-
TGTGCCAGCACCAATATTCGGGACACCTCCTACGAGCAGTACTTC
CASTNIRDTSYEQYF
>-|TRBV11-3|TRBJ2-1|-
TGTGCCAGCAGCGGGGGAAATGAGCAGTTCTTC
CASSGGNEQFF
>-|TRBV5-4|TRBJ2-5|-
TGTGCCAGCAGCTTGGCGGGGGGCCCCCAAGAGACCCAGTACTTC
CASSLAGGPQETQYF
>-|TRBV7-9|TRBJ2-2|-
TGTGCCAGCAGCTTCGAAGCCGGGGAGCTGTTTTTT
CASSFEAGELFF
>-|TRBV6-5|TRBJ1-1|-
TGTGCCAGCAGTTACCTAGGACCGAGAAACACTGAAGCTTTCTTT
CASSYLGPRNTEAFF
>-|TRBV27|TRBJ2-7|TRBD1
TGTGCCAGCAGTTGGGGACAGGGAGGATACGAGCAGTACTTC
CASSWGQGGYEQYF
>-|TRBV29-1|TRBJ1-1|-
TGCAGCGTTGAGGCTTGGGGGGTCCGTTTAGGAGCTTTCTTT
CSVEAWGVRLGAFF
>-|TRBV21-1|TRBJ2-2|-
TGTGCCAGCAGCAAAGCGCAAGGACACCGGAACACCGGGGAGCTGTTTTTT
CASSKAQGHRNTGELFF
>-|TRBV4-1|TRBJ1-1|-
TGCGCCAGCAGCCAGGTTACATTGAGAGACACTGAAGCTTTCTTT
CASSQVTLRDTEAFF
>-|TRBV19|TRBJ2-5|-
TGTGCCAGTAGTATATGGGGGAAAGAGACCCAGTACTTC
CASSIWGKETQYF
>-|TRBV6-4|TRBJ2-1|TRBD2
TGTGCCAGCAGTCCCGTAGCGGGTGTATACAATGAGCAGTTCTTC
CASSPVAGVYNEQFF
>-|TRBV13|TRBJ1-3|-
TGTGCCAGCGGACCAGGGAGTTCGGGAAACACCATATATTTT
CASGPGSSGNTIYF
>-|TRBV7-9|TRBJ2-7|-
TGTGCCAGCAGCCCGACAAGGGTTCCCGAGCAGTACTTC
CASSPTRVPEQYF
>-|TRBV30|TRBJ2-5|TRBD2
TGTGCCTGGAGTGTAGCGGGGGCAGGTGAGACCCAGTACTTC
CAWSVAGAGETQYF
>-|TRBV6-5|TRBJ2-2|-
TGTGCCAGCAGTGAGGACAACACCGGGGAGCTGTTTTTT
CASSEDNTGELFF
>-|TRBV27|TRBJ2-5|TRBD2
TGTGCCAGCAGTTTATGGAGCGGGGGGGCCCCAGAGACCCAGTACTTC
CASSLWSGGAPETQYF
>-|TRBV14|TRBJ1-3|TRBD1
TGTGCCAGCAGCCAAGACGATCTTGTTTCGACAGGGCTGGGAAACACCATATATTTT
CASSQDDLVSTGLGNTIYF
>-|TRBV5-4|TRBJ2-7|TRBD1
TGTGCCAGCAGCTGGGGACAGGGGGTTTACGAGCAGTACTTC
CASSWGQGVYEQYF
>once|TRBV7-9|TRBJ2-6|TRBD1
TGTGCCAGCAGCTTAGGGACAGGATTAGCTAACGTCCTGACTTTC
CASSLGTGLANVLTF
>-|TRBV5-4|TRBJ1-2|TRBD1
TGTGCCAGCAGCCAGGACAGGGGACGCGGCTACACCTTC
CASSQDRGRGYTF
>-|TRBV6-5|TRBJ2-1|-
TGTGCCAGCAGTTACTCTTGGGGGAATGAGCAGTTCTTC
CASSYSWGNEQFF
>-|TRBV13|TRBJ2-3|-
TGTGCCAGCAGCGACAGGCCTGAATACACAGATACGCAGTATTTT
CASSDRPEYTDTQYF
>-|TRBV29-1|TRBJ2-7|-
TGCAGCGTTGGGGGTAGAGAGCAGTACTTC
CSVGGREQYF
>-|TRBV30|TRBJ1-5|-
TGTGCCGGCGGATTCGGAAATAGCAATCAGCCCCAGCATTTT
CAGGFGNSNQPQHF
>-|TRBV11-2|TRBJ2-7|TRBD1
TGTGCCAGCAGCCTCCGGGACAGGGCCCACGAGCAGTACTTC
CASSLRDRAHEQYF
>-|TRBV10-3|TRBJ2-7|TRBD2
TGTGCCACCGCGCAGGCTAGCGGGAGTTACGAGCAGTACTTC
CATAQASGSYEQYF
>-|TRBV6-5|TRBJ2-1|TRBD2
TGTGCCAGCAGTTACTCGACGGGGGGGCAGGTTGAGCAGTTCTTC
CASSYSTGGQVEQFF
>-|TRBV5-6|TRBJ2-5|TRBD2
TGTGCCAGCAGCTTGGGAGGGGCGGGGACTAGCGCTGTGACCCAGTACTTC
CASSLGGAGTSAVTQYF
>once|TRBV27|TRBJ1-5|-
TGTGCCAGCAGTGAGACAGAGTATCAGCCCCAGCATTTT
CASSETEYQPQHF
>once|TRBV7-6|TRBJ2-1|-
TGTGCCAGCAGCTTAATCGGTCCGGCGAGCTCCTACAATGAGCAGTTCTTC
CASSLIGPASSYNEQFF
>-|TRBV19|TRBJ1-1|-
TGTGCCAGTAGTATAGGCGGGGACACTGAAGCTTTCTTT
CASSIGGDTEAFF
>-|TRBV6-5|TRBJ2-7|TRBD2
TGTGCCAGCAGTTTACTAGCGGGGGGAACCTACGAGCAGTACTTC
CASSLLAGGTYEQYF
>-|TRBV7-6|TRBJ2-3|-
TGTGCCAGCAGCTTAGGCCCGGGAACAGATACGCAGTATTTT
CASSLGPGTDTQYF
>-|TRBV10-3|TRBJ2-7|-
TGTGCCATCAGTGAGGATGCTTGGGGGTACGAGCAGTACTTC
CAISEDAWGYEQYF
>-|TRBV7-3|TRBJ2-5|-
TGTGCCAGCAGCTTAACGTCGACAGAAGAGACCCAGTACTTC
CASSLTSTEETQYF
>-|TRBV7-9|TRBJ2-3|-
TGTGCCAGCAGCCTAGTACTTGGGACAGATACGCAGTATTTT
CASSLVLGTDTQYF
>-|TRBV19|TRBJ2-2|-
TGTGCCAGTAGTACCCCTCCCGGCCCTCTGGCCGGGGAGCTGTTTTTT
CASSTPPGPLAGELFF